Listed below are T cell receptor beta chains from one sample, sequenced in a study of T cell responses to AZD1222 COVID-19 vaccine. Sequenced by immunoSEQ multiplex PCR; TCRdb stores in-frame clones only, minus some. Of more than 150,000 clones listed, 90% are singletons. Sample: peripheral blood, taken on day 0 of AZD1222 vaccination. The receptors stem from an adult in good health. The CDR3 runs from the conserved cysteine through the conserved F or W. A D gene is named only where the DNA matches it firmly. Rows may omit the clone size; those that give it use once, few, many or a size class.

CASSYGGRGVYEQYF TGTGCCAGCAGTTATGGGGGCAGGGGGGTCTACGAGCAGTACTTC - 15 TRBJ2-7 - TRBV6-5
CASSNRRVLPGNTIYF TGTGCCAGCAGCAACCGCAGGGTACTACCCGGAAACACCATATATTTT - 16 TRBJ1-3 - TRBV11-2
CASSVTGVNQPQHF TGTGCCAGCAGCGTCACAGGGGTAAATCAGCCCCAGCATTTT - 14 TRBJ1-5 TRBD1 TRBV9
CAWSRGGNTIYF TGTGCCTGGAGTAGGGGTGGAAACACCATATATTTT - 12 TRBJ1-3 - TRBV30
CASSRRTKTGGTNEKLFF TGCGCCAGCAGCCGGCGGACAAAAACAGGAGGAACTAATGAAAAACTGTTTTTT - 18 TRBJ1-4 - TRBV4-3
CASSGRWQPQHF TGTGCCAGCTCGGGCCGGTGGCAGCCCCAGCATTTT once 12 TRBJ1-5 - TRBV2
CASSPLGTSDTSTDTQYF TGCGCCAGCAGCCCGTTAGGGACTAGCGATACTAGCACAGATACGCAGTATTTT - 18 TRBJ2-3 TRBD2 TRBV4-1
CASSSGGGGNQPQHF TGTGCCAGCAGTTCGGGGGGCGGTGGCAATCAGCCCCAGCATTTT - 15 TRBJ1-5 - TRBV6-5
CASSLNRYEQYF TGTGCCAGCAGCTTGAATAGATACGAGCAGTACTTC - 12 TRBJ2-7 - TRBV11-3
CASSEAQIRAEQYF TGTGCCAGCAGTGAAGCGCAGATCAGGGCCGAGCAGTACTTC - 14 TRBJ2-7 - TRBV2
CASSLAGSNTEAFF TGCGCCAGCAGCTTGGCAGGGAGCAACACTGAAGCTTTCTTT once 14 TRBJ1-1 - TRBV5-1
CSVQGWDTDTQYF TGCAGCGTCCAGGGGTGGGACACAGATACGCAGTATTTT - 13 TRBJ2-3 - TRBV29-1
CASSIGNRVTNYGYTF TGTGCCAGTAGTATAGGCAACAGGGTGACTAACTATGGCTACACCTTC - 16 TRBJ1-2 - TRBV19
CASSQEISGGAYGYTF TGTGCCAGCAGCCAAGAAATAAGTGGGGGCGCATATGGCTACACCTTC - 16 TRBJ1-2 - TRBV3-1/TRBV3-2
CASSPKTSMDTQYF TGTGCCAGCAGCCCGAAGACTAGCATGGATACGCAGTATTTT - 14 TRBJ2-3 TRBD2 TRBV3-1/TRBV3-2
CASSLPGQGARGEKTQYF TGTGCCAGCAGCTTGCCGGGACAGGGGGCGCGTGGGGAGAAGACCCAGTACTTC - 18 TRBJ2-5 TRBD1 TRBV5-6
CASSFDDRGARYGYTF TGTGCCAGCAGCTTTGACGACAGGGGCGCCCGCTATGGCTACACCTTC - 16 TRBJ1-2 TRBD1 TRBV7-9
CASSFLYEQYF TGTGCCAGCAGCTTTCTCTACGAGCAGTACTTC - 11 TRBJ2-7 - TRBV7-2
CASSLRGRTIVQDLRSSYNSPLHF TGTGCCAGCAGTCTCCGGGGACGGACGATTGTACAGGATTTGCGTAGCTCCTATAATTCACCCCTCCACTTT - 24 TRBJ1-6 - TRBV6-6
CASSLTGGAETQYF TGCGCCAGCAGCCTGACCGGGGGCGCAGAGACCCAGTACTTC - 14 TRBJ2-5 - TRBV5-1
CATQEDRLSYEQYF TGTGCCACTCAAGAGGACAGACTCTCCTACGAGCAGTACTTC - 14 TRBJ2-7 - TRBV2
CASSLDLSRYGYTF TGTGCCAGCAGTTTAGACCTGTCAAGGTATGGCTACACCTTC - 14 TRBJ1-2 - TRBV28
CASSGRGWRGGTDTQYF TGTGCCAGCAGCGGTAGGGGCTGGCGGGGGGGCACAGATACGCAGTATTTT - 17 TRBJ2-3 TRBD2 TRBV9
CASSSSDRVNTEAFF TGTGCCAGCAGCTCATCCGACAGGGTAAACACTGAAGCTTTCTTT few 15 TRBJ1-1 TRBD1 TRBV7-9
CASSPSYDRAGELFF TGTGCCAGCAGTCCATCATACGACAGGGCCGGGGAGCTGTTTTTT few 15 TRBJ2-2 TRBD1 TRBV6-4